The TCR beta chain described here comes from a study of cytomegalovirus exposure and HLA in healthy donors. In regard to this clone: No antigen is known for it.

Germline CDR1 reads LNHDA; CDR2 reads SQIVND (reference sequence). V shed 4 bases, J shed 5 bases, and the junction held 9 bases outside the gene matches. The CDR3 contains 16 residues. General study points: Most TCR sequences were seen very rarely across donors, but some public TCRs occurred in many. Cytomegalovirus status, reportedly, was diagnosed with high specificity and sensitivity by the classifier.

It was with 60 Vbeta and 13 Jbeta primers that the PCR ran. Only in-frame clones appear in the TCRdb table, and some are missing; sequencing was by immunoSEQ multiplex PCR. There are over 95,000 clones in the sample; approximately 80% occur only once, and 2% to 3% lies in the top ten. The sample consisted of PBMCs. The receptor's source is a female donor in good health and CMV-seronegative. This chain links TRBV19 with TRBJ2-5; TRBD2 agrees at 11 bases. CDR3 DNA: TGTGCCAGTAGTAAATTAGCGGGGGGGCCCGTGGAGACCCAGTACTTC. Translating gives CASSKLAGGPVETQYF.